This passage covers 16 T cell receptor beta chains from one sample sequenced in a study of T cell repertoires in cytomegalovirus infection. TCRdb itself ran the reads through MiXCR, one entry per CDR3 protein. The table lists 700,000 to 900,000 distinct CDR3 sequences, about 27% of them singletons. Antigen specificity for these receptors is unknown. Sequenced here: cultured CD8+ T cells from PBMCs, sampled from culture after CMV antigen stimulation. Receptor source: a human donor in good health (CMV status not recorded). Some clones in this sample may be carry-over from other donors' samples.

This clonotype was detected a few times. This chain connects TRBV2 to TRBJ2-3; 8 bases are a match to TRBD1. V shed 5 bases, J shed 7 bases, and the junction held 11 bases outside the gene matches. Per germline, CDR1 SNHLY and CDR2 FYNNEI. The CDR3 spans 15 residues. The CDR3 DNA reads as TGTGCCAGCAGTAGTACAGGGGGACTCGTGAATACGCAGTATTTT. It translates to CASSSTGGLVNTQYF.

This clonotype was detected a few times. The V call is TRBV7-6, the J call TRBJ2-1, with 9 bases identical to TRBD1. The CDR3 loop spans 16 amino acids. The V gene's germline CDR1 is SGHVS and CDR2 FNYEAQ. Trimming at V came to 5 bases and at J to 8 bases, leaving 13 bases not matched to a gene. CDR3 loop: CASSRTGQGLAYEQFF. CDR3 DNA: TGTGCCAGCAGCCGAACCGGACAGGGGCTGGCATATGAGCAGTTCTTC.

As to this clonotype: A read error may produce the germline difference seen at one junction end. V and J are TRBV6-5 and TRBJ2-1, with TRBD1 as a possible D gene (5 bases). The CDR3 sequence is 14 residues long. Looked up from germline, CDR1 is MNHEY and CDR2 is SVGAGI. The CDR3 spells CASSQGGSYNKQFF. CDR3 nucleotides: TGTGCCAGCAGTCAGGGCGGCTCCTACAATAAGCAGTTCTTC.

Only a few counts were recorded for this clonotype. V usage is TRBV28 and J usage is TRBJ1-1, with D perhaps matching TRBD1 (6 bases). This CDR3 has 19 amino acids. Germline CDR1 is MDHEN and CDR2 is SYDVKM. V was pared by 3 bases and J by 4 bases, with 27 bases between. This CDR3 is CASSFRHPYLQGQGTEAFF. CDR3 nucleotide sequence: TGTGCCAGCAGTTTCCGTCACCCTTATCTACAGGGCCAGGGCACTGAAGCTTTCTTT.

J is TRBJ1-1 and V is TRBV7-4, with D maybe TRBD1 (6 bases). CDR1 is SGHVT, CDR2 SQSDAQ, per germline. V lost 4 bases and J 3 bases, leaving 24 bases between the germline ends. The CDR3 is 18 amino acids. The CDR3 DNA sequence: TGTGCCAGCAGCTCGGGGGGGGGGGCAAGAAATGGTTACACTGAAGCTTTCTTT. Residues: CASSSGGGARNGYTEAFF.

With respect to this clonotype: Just one base apart from a much larger clone, this may be a read error. The CDR3 region has the DNA TGTGCCAGCAACATCCTGGGGTCTCAGCCCCAGCATTTT. Encoded protein: CASNILGSQPQHF. The chain has TRBV7-2 and TRBJ1-5; D remains unclear. Germline loops: CDR1 SGHTA, CDR2 FQGNSA. V lost 7 bases, J lost 6 bases, and 13 bases lay in between. The CDR3 extends over 13 amino acids.

V usage is TRBV7-8 and J usage is TRBJ1-6, with D possibly TRBD1 on 5 matching bases. The CDR3 runs to 17 residues. The V end was cut by 0 bases, the J end by 7 bases, with 16 bases between. From germline, CDR1 is SGHVS and CDR2 FQNEAQ. CDR3 in amino acids: CASSLAGPWTSNSPLHF. The CDR3 DNA sequence: TGTGCCAGCAGCTTAGCGGGGCCCTGGACATCAAATTCACCCCTCCACTTT.

This clonotype was found a few times. The rearrangement uses TRBV12-3 or TRBV12-4 and TRBJ1-2; perhaps TRBD1 as D (5 bases). V gave up 3 bases and J gave up 2 bases, with 10 bases separating them. The CDR3 has 14 amino acids. The CDR3 is CASSLTVFNYGYTF. The CDR3 region has the DNA TGTGCCAGCAGTTTGACAGTATTCAACTATGGCTACACCTTC.

This clonotype was seen just once. Given a much more abundant clone one base away, this may be a read error. The chain is built from TRBV2 and TRBJ1-3; 8 bases align to TRBD1. With 6 bases clipped from V and 3 bases from J, the junction kept 1 base outside the gene matches. This CDR3 contains 13 residues. The germline V gene encodes CDR1 SNHLY and CDR2 FYNNEI. The CDR3 nucleotides read TGTGCCAGCAGGGACAGGGTTGGAAACACCATATATTTT. This translates into CASRDRVGNTIYF.

The sample holds many counts of this clonotype. The J gene is TRBJ1-5, the V gene TRBV7-2; possibly TRBD1 for D (5 bases). Trimming pared 5 bases from V and 3 bases from J, leaving 17 bases between. Germline CDR1 and CDR2: SGHTA and FQGNSA. This CDR3 has 16 amino acids. In DNA form, the CDR3 reads TGTGCCAGCAGCCCGGTAGGGGAGATGGTCAATCAGCCCCAGCATTTT. Residues: CASSPVGEMVNQPQHF.

The CDR3 bases are TGCAGTGCACCCGGGACTAGGAGCTCCTACGAGCAGTACTTC. Residues: CSAPGTRSSYEQYF. The chain couples TRBV20-1 to TRBJ2-7; 8 bases map to TRBD2. There are 14 residues in the CDR3. V shed 6 bases, J shed 0 bases, and the junction held 7 bases outside the gene matches. Per the germline V gene, CDR1 is DFQATT and CDR2 is SNEGSKA (reference sequence).

This clonotype was found a few times. This rearrangement joins TRBV19 to TRBJ2-3; no definite D call. V lost 10 bases, J lost 1 base, and 9 bases lay in between. Per germline, CDR1 LNHDA and CDR2 SQIVND (reference sequence). This CDR3 contains 12 residues. As DNA, the CDR3 is TGTGCCACGTCTGCGGGCACAGATACGCAGTATTTT. This sequence encodes CATSAGTDTQYF.

This chain uses TRBV5-1 with TRBJ1-4, with no clear D. Germline CDR1 reads SGHRS; CDR2 reads YFSETQ. The CDR3 extends over 18 amino acids. V lost 1 base to trimming and J lost 0 bases, with 16 bases between them. This CDR3 reads CASSLLDGGITTNEKLFF. The DNA of the CDR3 is TGCGCCAGCAGCTTGCTCGATGGCGGGATCACAACTAATGAAAAACTGTTTTTT.

The rearrangement uses TRBV6-6 and TRBJ2-7; D unclear. Between the trimmed V and J ends, which lost 4 bases and 2 bases, there was a span of 12 bases. Germline assignment: CDR1 MNHNY and CDR2 SVGAGI (reference sequence). This CDR3 has 14 residues. DNA for the CDR3: TGTGCCAGCAGTTCGGGTCCCCGCCCCTACGAGCAGTACGTC. It specifies CASSSGPRPYEQYV.

Comments on this clonotype: It may be a read error: a sequence one base away is much more abundant. This chain joins TRBV6-5 and TRBJ1-4; the D gene is possibly TRBD1 (6 bases). Per germline, CDR1 MNHEY and CDR2 SVGAGI. CDR3 length: 15 residues. The chain's CDR3 is CASSYWAGEGENLFF. CDR3 coding DNA: TGTGCCAGCAGTTACTGGGCAGGGGAGGGAGAAAATCTGTTTTTT.

At least ten counts were recorded for this clonotype. This chain connects TRBV7-8 to TRBJ1-2, with 10 bases lining up with TRBD1. Germline loops: CDR1 SGHVS, CDR2 FQNEAQ. Trimming removed 1 base from V and 6 bases from J; junction bases left unmatched: 5. There are 15 residues in the CDR3. DNA for the CDR3: TGTGCCAGCAGCTTAGTCTCCGGGACAGGGGATGGCTACACCTTC. This codes for CASSLVSGTGDGYTF. Full variable domain (rest looked up from reference TRBV7-8 and TRBJ1-2): GAGVSQSPRYKVAKRGQDVALRCDPISGHVSLFWYQQALGQGPEFLTYFQNEAQLDKSGLPSDRFFAERPEGSVSTLKIQRTQQEDSAVYLCASSLVSGTGDGYTFGSGTRLTVV.